One and the same sample provided the 28 T cell receptor beta chains below, sequenced in a study of OX40 agonist ivuxolimab in advanced cancers. The assay was immunoSEQ multiplex PCR, and TCRdb's table has in-frame clones only and misses some. The sample carries more than 35,000 clones, roughly nine tenths recorded once. This specimen consisted of CD4+ or CD8+ T cells sorted from blood, obtained in a trial of the OX40 agonist ivuxolimab. The receptors shown here come from an adult with an advanced solid tumor such as melanoma, head and neck, liver or kidney cancer.

The chain recombines TRBV11-2 with TRBJ2-1; 15 positions agree with TRBD2. V was clipped by 5 bases and J by 8 bases; unmatched bases: 10. Germline V gives CDR1 SGHAT, CDR2 FQNNGV. CDR3 length: 17 amino acids. In nucleotides, the CDR3 is TGTGCCAGCAGCCCCACTTGGACTAGCGGGGGGGCCGATGAGCAGTTCTTC. Amino acids: CASSPTWTSGGADEQFF.

The chain employs TRBV29-1 and TRBJ1-2, with 9 bases fitting TRBD1. Per germline, CDR1 SQVTM and CDR2 ANQGSEA. Trimming at V came to 5 bases and at J to 7 bases, leaving 5 bases not matched to a gene. The CDR3 length is 12 residues. CDR3 sequence reads: CSVRTGDGGYTF. The CDR3 region has the DNA TGCAGCGTTCGGACAGGGGACGGTGGCTACACCTTC.

V and J are TRBV28 and TRBJ2-7; D is undetermined. V was trimmed by 6 bases and J by 3 bases, leaving 3 bases between them. Germline loops: CDR1 MDHEN, CDR2 SYDVKM. The CDR3 loop spans 10 amino acids. Here the CDR3 DNA reads TGTGCCAGCAGCCGCTACGAGCAGTACTTC. Its protein product is CASSRYEQYF.

This clone occurred once. The V and J genes are TRBV7-9 and TRBJ1-1; D gene unclear. Germline assignment: CDR1 SEHNR and CDR2 FQNEAQ (reference sequence). V was pared by 6 bases and J by 4 bases, with 9 bases between. This CDR3 spans 12 amino acids. CDR3 in DNA: TGTGCCAGCAGTCCCCGGGGCACTGAAGCTTTCTTT. Residues: CASSPRGTEAFF.

V is TRBV27 and J is TRBJ2-2; 9 bases agree with TRBD1. CDR1 and CDR2 (germline): MNHEY, SMNVEV (reference sequence). J was trimmed by 4 bases and V by 5 bases; bases with no gene match: 2. The CDR3 sequence is 14 residues long. The CDR3 DNA is TGTGCCAGCAGTGGACAGGGGATCACCGGGGAGCTGTTTTTT. It translates to CASSGQGITGELFF.

The chain is built from TRBV2 and TRBJ2-7, with a weak D call TRBD1 (6 bases). The CDR3 is 17 amino acids. V was trimmed by 5 bases and J by 1 base, leaving 21 bases between them. Germline CDR1 and CDR2: SNHLY and FYNNEI. CDR3 in amino acids: CASSTISITGPSYEQYF. The CDR3 coding sequence is TGTGCCAGCAGTACTATTTCCATAACAGGGCCATCCTACGAGCAGTACTTC. The whole variable domain, remainder taken from reference TRBV2 and TRBJ2-7, is EPEVTQTPSHQVTQMGQEVILRCVPISNHLYFYWYRQILGQKVEFLVSFYNNEISEKSEIFDDQFSVERPDGSNFTLKIRSTKLEDSAMYFCASSTISITGPSYEQYFGPGTRLTVT.

CDR3 bases: TGTGCCAGCAGCTCTGGACAAGGGACACCTAAAGAGACCCAGTACTTC. This sequence encodes CASSSGQGTPKETQYF. V is TRBV11-2 and J is TRBJ2-5; possibly TRBD1 for D (6 bases). This CDR3 has 16 amino acids. V lost 4 bases to trimming and J lost 3 bases, with 18 bases between them. Germline assignment: CDR1 SGHAT and CDR2 FQNNGV.

The rearrangement uses TRBV12-5 and TRBJ2-7; a possible D gene is TRBD1 (6 bases). The CDR3 has 13 amino acids. The V end lost 1 base, the J end lost 5 bases, and 9 bases lay between the germline ends. Germline CDR1 reads LGHNT; CDR2 reads FRNRAP. CDR3 protein: CASGLAGDDEQYF. CDR3 bases: TGTGCTAGTGGTTTGGCAGGGGACGACGAGCAGTACTTC.

The chain uses TRBV25-1 and TRBJ1-1, with D maybe TRBD1 (6 bases). The CDR3 has 15 amino acids. Between the trimmed V and J ends, which lost 1 base and 4 bases, there was a span of 13 bases. CDR1 and CDR2 (germline): MGHDK, SYGVNS. The CDR3 DNA is TGTGCCAGCAGTGAATCCTCCAGGGGTGGCACTGAAGCTTTCTTT. It encodes CASSESSRGGTEAFF.

The CDR3 protein is CASSSAAGTGAFEQYF. In nucleotides, the CDR3 is TGTGCCAGCAGCTCCGCTGCCGGGACAGGGGCATTTGAGCAGTACTTC. This chain joins TRBV9 and TRBJ2-7; 10 bases match TRBD1. CDR3 length: 16 amino acids. The germline CDR1 and CDR2 sequences are SGDLS and YYNGEE. With V trimmed by 4 bases and J by 7 bases, 14 bases remained unmatched.

The chain couples TRBV2 to TRBJ1-5; 8 nucleotides line up with TRBD1. The CDR3 totals 15 residues. The germline gives CDR1 SNHLY, CDR2 FYNNEI. The ends lost 4 bases at V and 0 bases at J; junction bases unmatched: 2. The CDR3 DNA sequence: TGTGCCAGCAGTGGGACAGGGCTTAGCAATCAGCCCCAGCATTTT. It is translated as CASSGTGLSNQPQHF.

This sequence joins TRBV29-1 and TRBJ2-7; 8 nucleotides match TRBD1. Germline lookup yields CDR1 SQVTM and CDR2 ANQGSEA. V lost 5 bases and J lost 6; bases outside the gene matches: 3. CDR3 length: 11 residues. The CDR3 DNA reads TGCAGCGTTAAACAGGGGGGCGAGCAGTACTTC. Residues: CSVKQGGEQYF.

In its sample, this clone was seen a few times. This chain connects TRBV19 to TRBJ2-5; 8 bases fit TRBD2. The length of the CDR3 is 15 residues. The germline V gene has CDR1 LNHDA and CDR2 SQIVND (reference sequence). With 5 bases clipped from V and 5 bases from J, the junction kept 10 bases outside the gene matches. The DNA of the CDR3 is TGTGCCAGTAGTCCGGTAGCGGGGTTGAGTGAGACCCAGTACTTC. It translates to CASSPVAGLSETQYF.

The sample holds one count of this clone. This chain connects TRBV4-2 to TRBJ1-6; D remains unclear. The ends were cut back, 0 bases at V and 4 bases at J, with 13 bases in the middle. Looked up from germline, CDR1 is LGHNA and CDR2 is YNFKEQ. The CDR3 runs to 17 residues. The chain's CDR3 is CASSQDSGHRYNSPLHF. The CDR3 DNA reads TGTGCCAGCAGCCAAGATTCGGGTCATCGATATAATTCACCCCTCCACTTT.

This chain links TRBV6-5 with TRBJ2-5; the D call may be TRBD1 or TRBD2 (5 bases each). Germline V gives CDR1 MNHEY, CDR2 SVGAGI. The CDR3 contains 14 residues. The germline V and J ends were trimmed by 6 bases and 5 bases, with 16 bases remaining between them. DNA for the CDR3: TGTGCCAGCAGGCCTTTGGGACCGGGTGAGACCCAGTACTTC. It specifies CASRPLGPGETQYF.

This rearrangement joins TRBV4-3 to TRBJ2-7, with 7 bases that match TRBD1. Germline loops: CDR1 LGHNA, CDR2 YSLEER. After removal of 1 base from V and 2 bases from J, the junction contained 5 bases not matched to a gene. This CDR3 is 15 amino acids long. The CDR3 spells CASSQVDRDPYEQYF. The CDR3 bases are TGCGCCAGCAGCCAAGTCGACAGGGACCCCTACGAGCAGTACTTC.

The V call is TRBV30, the J call TRBJ2-7; possible D gene TRBD2, 6 bases. This CDR3 region has 12 residues. Deletions cut 2 bases from V and 4 bases from J, with 9 bases between. CDR1 is GTSNPN and CDR2 is SVGIG in the germline V gene (reference sequence). CDR3 in amino acids: CAWSRGIYEQYF. The CDR3 DNA follows: TGTGCCTGGAGTCGGGGGATTTACGAGCAGTACTTC.

The chain links TRBV28 to TRBJ1-2; D is possibly TRBD1 (6 bases). Germline V lookup: CDR1 MDHEN, CDR2 SYDVKM. V lost 3 bases and J lost 2, with 22 bases in between. This CDR3 comprises 18 residues. The CDR3 loop is CASSFRLAGVIPNYGYTF. The CDR3 bases are TGTGCCAGCAGTTTTAGGTTGGCAGGGGTTATTCCCAACTATGGCTACACCTTC.

The rearrangement links TRBV27 to TRBJ2-1; the D is unclear. The CDR3 runs to 14 residues. Trimming cost V 1 base and J 8 bases, with 12 bases left between them. Germline-derived CDR1 and CDR2 are MNHEY and SMNVEV (reference sequence). The CDR3 sequence: CASSLFAISDEQFF. CDR3 coding DNA: TGTGCCAGCAGTTTATTTGCAATCTCCGATGAGCAGTTCTTC.

The chain employs TRBV12-2 and TRBJ2-3; TRBD1, the table's D call, lacks a check against the DNA. TRBV12-2 is a documented pseudogene. There are 15 residues in the CDR3. In nucleotides, the CDR3 is TGTGCAAGTCGCTTAGTTGGACAGGGAAAGGACACGCAGTATTTT. Protein: CASRLVGQGKDTQYF.

V is TRBV9 and J is TRBJ2-3; 7 nucleotides match TRBD1. After removal of 4 bases from V and 3 bases from J, the junction contained 11 bases not matched to a gene. Germline V lookup: CDR1 SGDLS, CDR2 YYNGEE. There are 16 residues in the CDR3. The CDR3: CASSLGNRGSTDTQYF. DNA for the CDR3: TGTGCCAGCAGCTTAGGGAACAGGGGATCTACAGATACGCAGTATTTT.

This chain joins TRBV7-2 and TRBJ2-5, with D tentatively TRBD1 (6 bases). The V end was cut by 2 bases, the J end by 0 bases, with 10 bases between. The length of the CDR3 is 15 residues. Germline CDR1 and CDR2: SGHTA and FQGNSA. The DNA for the CDR3 is TGTGCCAGCAGCTTAAACAGGGCGTACCAAGAGACCCAGTACTTC. Residues: CASSLNRAYQETQYF. The full variable domain, completed using reference TRBV7-2 and TRBJ2-5, is GAGVSQSPSNKVTEKGKDVELRCDPISGHTALYWYRQSLGQGLEFLIYFQGNSAPDKSGLPSDRFSAERTGGSVSTLTIQRTQQEDSAVYLCASSLNRAYQETQYFGPGTRLLVL.

The chain couples TRBV29-1 to TRBJ2-5; 7 bases agree with TRBD1. V dropped 0 bases and J dropped 5; count of bases not matched to a gene: 6. The CDR3 consists of 14 residues. Germline V lookup: CDR1 SQVTM, CDR2 ANQGSEA. Here the CDR3 reads CSVEDRDRVETQYF. The CDR3 DNA reads TGCAGCGTTGAAGATCGAGACAGGGTTGAGACCCAGTACTTC.

The chain has TRBV7-6 and TRBJ2-4, with TRBD1 matching 11 bases. The germline CDR1 and CDR2 sequences are SGHVS and FNYEAQ. J lost 5 bases, V lost 4 bases, and 7 bases had no gene match. The length of the CDR3 is 16 residues. The CDR3 spells CASSSGQGAVENIQYF. Here the CDR3 DNA reads TGTGCCAGCAGCTCCGGACAGGGGGCGGTTGAAAACATTCAGTACTTC.

The chain recombines TRBV28 with TRBJ2-7; D gene ambiguous. The CDR3 totals 16 residues. In germline, CDR1 is MDHEN, CDR2 SYDVKM. V lost 2 bases to trimming and J lost 1 base, with 15 bases between them. The CDR3 DNA follows: TGTGCCAGCAGTTTAAGGACCATCAACCTTTCCTACGAGCAGTACTTC. It encodes CASSLRTINLSYEQYF.

This clone was counted a few times. V is TRBV9 and J is TRBJ2-2; D may be TRBD1 (6 bases). The CDR3 consists of 13 residues. V was pared by 3 bases and J by 5 bases, with 8 bases between. The germline gives CDR1 SGDLS, CDR2 YYNGEE. The chain's CDR3 is CASSEGVTGELFF. CDR3 bases: TGTGCCAGCAGCGAGGGGGTAACCGGGGAGCTGTTTTTT.

The chain links TRBV6-5 to TRBJ2-7; 7 positions agree with TRBD2. The CDR3 is made up of 13 amino acids. Germline values: CDR1 MNHEY, CDR2 SVGAGI. The J segment lost 3 bases and the V segment lost 8 bases, leaving 7 bases of the junction unmatched. The DNA of the CDR3 is TGTGCCAGCTCTAGCGGAGGAATCTACGAGCAGTACTTC. Its translation is CASSSGGIYEQYF.

This chain uses TRBV6-4 with TRBJ2-2, with a possible D match to TRBD2 (7 bases). The CDR3 loop spans 16 amino acids. V shed 0 bases and J shed 6 bases, with 14 bases lying between them. The germline gives CDR1 MRHNA, CDR2 SNTAGT. The CDR3 sequence is CASSDSSGGAPGELFF. CDR3 DNA sequence: TGTGCCAGCAGTGACTCGAGTGGGGGGGCCCCCGGGGAGCTGTTTTTT.